This TCR beta chain derives from a study of T cell repertoires in cytomegalovirus infection. Study-wide background: TCR beta signatures that were public indicated CMV infection and matching HLA type.

The V gene lost 3 bases and the J gene lost 2 bases, with 10 bases spanning the gap. The CDR3 sequence is 15 residues long. Germline CDR1 and CDR2: MRHNA and SNTAGT. TCRdb independently ran MiXCR on the reads; one entry per CDR3 protein. Among 400,000 to 550,000 distinct CDR3 sequences listed, about 11% were seen once. Study findings and constraints: It was HLA-C-restricted CMV-specific TCR beta clonotypes that dominated the response ex vivo.

In its sample, this clonotype was seen many times. Its antigen is unknown. This clonotype originated in a human donor in good health (CMV status not recorded). Some clones in this sample may be carry-over from other donors' samples. The V call is TRBV6-4, the J call TRBJ2-2; D may be TRBD1 or TRBD2 (5 bases each). Sequenced sample: PBMCs. The DNA of the CDR3 is TGTGCCAGCAGTGAGGGGACGGCTAACACCGGGGAGCTGTTTTTT. This translates into CASSEGTANTGELFF.